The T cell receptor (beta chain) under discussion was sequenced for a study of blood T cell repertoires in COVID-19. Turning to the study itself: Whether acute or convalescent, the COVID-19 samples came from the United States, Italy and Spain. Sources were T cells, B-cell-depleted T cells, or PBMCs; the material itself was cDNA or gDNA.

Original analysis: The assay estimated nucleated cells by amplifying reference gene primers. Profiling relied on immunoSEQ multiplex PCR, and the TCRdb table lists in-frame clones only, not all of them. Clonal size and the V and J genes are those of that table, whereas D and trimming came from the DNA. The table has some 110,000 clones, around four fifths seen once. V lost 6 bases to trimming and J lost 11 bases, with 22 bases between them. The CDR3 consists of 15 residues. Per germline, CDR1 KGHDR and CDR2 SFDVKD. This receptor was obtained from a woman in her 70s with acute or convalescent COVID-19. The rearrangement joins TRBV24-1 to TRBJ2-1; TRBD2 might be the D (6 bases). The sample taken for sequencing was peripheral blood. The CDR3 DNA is TGTGCCACCAGTCCGGGAATGGGAGGCGTAGAGCAGCAGTTCTTC. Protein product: CATSPGMGGVEQQFF.